This T cell receptor (beta chain) came from a study of response to subunit inactivated influenza vaccine. Study findings and constraints: Few new T cells, the authors suggested, are recruited by each seasonal influenza vaccination.

MiXCR, run by TCRdb on the RT-PCR reads, gives a single entry per CDR3 protein. The sample lists around 320,000 distinct CDR3 sequences; 22% were seen once. On this clonotype itself: Antigen specificity is unknown.

The CDR3 is 15 amino acids. V was shortened by 4 bases and J by 8 bases, with 20 bases between the two germline ends. Germline-derived CDR1 and CDR2 are LNHDA and SQIVND (reference sequence). The source material was PBMCs from blood, sampled less than 22 months after vaccination. The receptor comes from a man aged 50-75 years who received an inactivated influenza vaccine. This chain connects TRBV19 to TRBJ1-2; the D is unclear. Here the CDR3 reads CASSTTPIPGRGYTF. In DNA, the CDR3 is TGTGCCAGTAGTACCACGCCAATTCCGGGTCGCGGCTACACCTTC.